This record looks at one TCR beta chain sequence and its context. This receptor's antigen is unknown. No base qualities exist here, and no much larger clone lies one base off it. This record belongs to a study of cytomegalovirus exposure and HLA in healthy donors (dated by TCRdb to about 2017). Background on the whole study: In an earlier analysis of about 560 of the donors, roughly 300 Gb of sequence data and 90 million to 120 million unique TCR beta sequences from about 190 million T cells were reported. An early release that covered 640 HLA-typed donors contained approximately 300 gigabases of sequencing data and tens of millions of unique TCR sequences. Of the roughly 400 genotyped donors, approximately 83% fell in the genetic ancestry cluster associated with self-reported Caucasian donors. The aim of the study was to test whether cataloging public T cell receptors could identify signatures of past pathogen exposure. The study profiled the T cell repertoires of under 700 subjects by immunosequencing and related them to cytomegalovirus serostatus. Along with the roughly 710-subject first cohort, a separate validation cohort of over 90 different subjects was used. To predict cytomegalovirus infection status, the study brought together high-throughput TCR immunosequencing, statistical association of individual TCRs with disease status, and machine learning. To study patterns of TCR occurrence, a later analysis re-analyzed previously published TCR beta repertoires from under 750 donors and added high-resolution HLA genotyping. In the later analysis, no new phenotypic data were used to find candidate immune exposures; instead, reliance was placed on TCR beta sequences and their occurrence across donors. To decide whether each TCR beta V gene segment behaved as functional or pseudogenic, an earlier analysis of some 600 of the donors relied on high-throughput TCR beta sequencing. Donor age, sex, ethnicity and CMV serostatus were compiled alongside the repertoire data. A later genetic analysis used genome-wide SNP genotypes for about 60% of the roughly 700 donors, treating that subset as a discovery cohort. All discovery cohort repertoires had been generated using a single sequencing platform. HLA typing covered class I and class II loci at four-digit resolution. Typing coverage varied by locus: roughly 629-640 donors for A, B, C, DRB1 and DQB1; about 520 for DQA1; about 590 for DPA1; more than 450 for DPB1. Because of strong linkage in the cohort, roughly five DR-DQ haplotypes were treated as single units for association and clustering. Among some 400 genotyped donors of the cohort, an average of approximately 240,000 unique TCR beta nucleotide sequences was sequenced per donor, of which 15% to 20% were non-productive. General conclusions and limits of the study: A later analysis found that TCR association rates varied across HLA loci, with DRB1 alleles showing the most associated TCRs and HLA-C alleles the fewest. The cohort was sequenced for TCR beta chains only, and without alpha or paired-chain data the features that could be detected were limited. A further reported finding was that TCR beta sequences accurately predicted the HLA-A and HLA-B alleles for most subjects in the first cohort. Because HLA typing was unavailable for some donors at each locus, only the typed subset was used in association tests. A later analysis found that most CMV-associated TCR beta chains appeared HLA-restricted, with HLA associations seemingly driven largely by CMV exposure. According to the authors, the approach could potentially be generalized to other disease states and immunological phenotypes. A later genetic analysis associated a missense DCLRE1C variant with V-gene and J-gene trimming of TCR beta chains, and an independent cohort replicated the association. When HLA alleles, especially DR and DQ, strongly co-occurred, TCR associations were difficult to assign to individual alleles. Across donors, most TCR sequences were observed very rarely, whereas some public TCRs were present in many individuals. The classifier was reported to diagnose cytomegalovirus status with high specificity and sensitivity in both the original and validation cohorts. According to a later analysis, parvovirus B19, influenza, CMV and Epstein-Barr virus appeared linked to several top co-occurrence clusters. Linkage disequilibrium might explain the correlated functional status among segregating V segments, but an unknown experimental factor could not be ruled out. According to a later genetic analysis, donors in an Asian-associated ancestry cluster had fewer N-insertions in productive TCRs than the approximately 610-donor mean. The sequencing pipeline was judged likely to have produced a cluster of highly shared sequence variants as a technical artifact. A few of the identified cytomegalovirus-associated TCR beta chains were confirmed in vitro to be specific for cytomegalovirus antigens. The presence/absence analyses assumed that sequencing depth was roughly uniform across donors, and that assumption may not be true. The earlier analysis of nearly 600 of the donors excluded roughly 16 rarely observed V segments, including chromosome 9 orphons, because counts were too low. In a later analysis, HLA-associated TCR beta chains were found to be more clonally expanded and to have lower generation probabilities than equally common non-associated chains. Some IMGT-functional V segments, including TRBV6-2 and TRBV6-3, could not be told apart with the 87-base-pair reads, so those segments were excluded. Broadly in line with IMGT annotations, most TCR beta V segments showed up in productive rearrangements about 87% or about 30% of the time in an earlier analysis of several hundred of the donors. In the study, some 160 TCR beta chains were listed as associated with cytomegalovirus. The only immune exposure information available for the cohort was CMV serostatus. At a false discovery rate of 0.05, a later analysis linked about 17,000 TCR beta sequences to specific HLA alleles.

The cohort consisted of 666 healthy bone marrow donors. All cohort members were sampled while nominally healthy, although unrecorded immune exposures were likely present. The donor was CMV seropositive and belonged to the group of more than 250 seropositive cohort members. Each donor provided a peripheral blood sample, and peripheral blood mononuclear cells were used for TCR beta sequencing. Genomic DNA extraction from the blood cell samples was performed with the Qiagen DNeasy Blood Extraction Kit. The germline V gene gives CDR1 as SQVTM and CDR2 as ANQGSEA. Inclusive of the bounding cysteine and phenylalanine, the CDR3 is 14 residues long. Only the CDR3 portion is preserved as DNA: 42 bases, with reading frame beginning at the first base. Germline trimming: 4 bases from V, 1 base from J; junction bases outside gene matches: 6. Library construction relied on the immunoSEQ multiplex PCR assay. The multiplex PCR relied on a mix of 60 forward primers for TCR Vbeta segments and 13 reverse primers for TCR Jbeta segments. A multiplex PCR assay on genomic DNA amplified the CDR3 region of rearranged TCR beta genes. The Illumina HiSeq System was used to sequence the amplified TCR beta libraries as 87-base-pair reads. The original pipeline was this. Across the 666 repertoires, a later analysis counted 78 million or so unique TCR beta chains, some 11 million of which were shared by at least two donors. A nearest-neighbor algorithm error-corrected the raw reads and collapsed the reads into unique sequences, merging closely related sequences to remove PCR and sequencing errors. Alignment of CDR3 sequences to IMGT reference sequences was used to assign V, D and J gene segments. For a sequence to be retained, a match of at least six nucleotides to both a V gene segment and a J gene segment was required. A rearrangement was called productive if the CDR3 had no stop codons and remained in frame with V and J, and every other rearrangement was called non-productive. Following IMGT convention, CDR3 was defined as the stretch from the second conserved V-encoded cysteine to the conserved J-encoded phenylalanine. In an earlier analysis of around 640 of the donors, sequences lacking an unambiguous match to a single V gene segment were excluded. An earlier analysis of some 500 of the donors classified V segments as functional when productive rearrangements were above 56.7% and as segregating when the standard deviation between donors was above 5%. A statistical classification framework was developed to diagnose cytomegalovirus status using the catalog of TCR beta chain sequences. A later analysis assigned V and J genes by comparing TCR nucleotide sequences with IMGT/GENE-DB human TR gene sequences. The TCRdist pipeline was used in a later analysis to assign CDR3 sequences and most-parsimonious VDJ recombination scenarios. In a later analysis, every TCR beta chain was defined by the combination of its CDR3 amino acid sequence and its V-gene family, and reads without a unique V-gene family were dropped. As a way to deal with suspected cross-contamination and a sequencing artifact, a later analysis dropped 592 nucleotide sequences that were highly shared and had low generation probability. In a later analysis, a clonal expansion index for each public chain was calculated from normalized within-repertoire ranks of inferred template counts. Generation probabilities in a later analysis came from a VDJ recombination model fitted to out-of-frame rearrangements, and those results were checked against IGoR. Hypergeometric tests were used in a later analysis to score TCR-TCR, TCR-HLA and TCR-CMV co-occurrence, with a repertoire-size bias correction applied to the TCR pairs. To estimate false discovery rates, a later analysis permuted the HLA or CMV assignments 20 times. In a later analysis, co-occurring TCRs were grouped using DBSCAN, with TCRdist sequence similarity added in when clustering inside HLA-allele-positive subsets. Co-occurrence clustering excluded repertoires with fewer than 30,000 or more than 120,000 public chains, plus five with anomalous nucleotide sharing. TCRdb re-hosts the immuneACCESS table, in-frame sequences only. Its copies lack some clones; in the studies checked, an unresolved V gene accounts for under half of them, and the cause for the rest is not known. That table supplies the V and J calls and clone size; D and trimming were determined from the DNA. In all, the sample holds roughly 200,000 clones, and 65% to 80% of those were seen once. In total, the top ten clones hold 4.4% of the sample.

The chain is encoded by TRBV29-1 joined to TRBJ2-7, with 8 bases matching TRBD1. This TCR was sampled from a woman in her twenties or thirties in good health and CMV-seropositive. Material for sequencing was PBMCs. The CDR3 protein: CSVVLDRVSYEQYF. The DNA sequence is as follows: TGCAGCGTTGTCTTGGACAGGGTTTCCTACGAGCAGTACTTC.